The T cell receptor beta chain under discussion was sequenced for a study of cytomegalovirus exposure and HLA in healthy donors. Study-wide background: Drawn from HLA-typed donors, 65 million to 100 million unique TCRs were held in an early data release.

Points on this clone: Its target is not known.

Overall study results and limits: Later genetic work tied a missense DCLRE1C variant to beta-chain V and J trimming.

The CDR3 loop spans 14 amino acids. Germline V gene sequence: CDR1 SEHNR, CDR2 FQNEAQ (reference sequence). Trimming left V 8 bases short and J 2 bases short, with 12 bases between. The primer mix had 60 Vbeta and 13 Jbeta primers. Using immunoSEQ multiplex PCR, the repertoire was profiled, and TCRdb retains in-frame clones only, with some absent. The sample includes around 300,000 clones, about 66% of them seen just once. Sample: PBMCs. The V and J genes are TRBV7-9 and TRBJ2-2; the D gene is possibly TRBD2 (5 bases). This clonotype originated in a female donor in good health and CMV-seronegative. CDR3 bases: TGTGCCAGCCTTCGGGATTCCAACACCGGGGAGCTGTTTTTT. As protein: CASLRDSNTGELFF. Using reference TRBV7-9 and TRBJ2-2 for the parts outside the CDR3, the full variable domain is DTGVSQNPRHKITKRGQNVTFRCDPISEHNRLYWYRQTLGQGPEFLTYFQNEAQLEKSRLLSDRFSAERPKGSFSTLEIQRTEQGDSAMYLCASLRDSNTGELFFGEGSRLTVL.